Below, 30 T cell receptor beta chains from the same sample are listed, as sequenced in a study of PD-L1 blockade in urothelial cancer (dated 2017 in TCRdb). Receptor amplification or capture employed the immunoSEQ multiplex PCR assay. TCRdb retrieved this table from immuneACCESS and kept in-frame rearrangements only. Not all clones are present; in checked studies, unresolved V genes account for under half, and no reason is known for the remainder. Recorded for this sample are tens of thousands of clones; under 85% of them occurred a single time. Around 1.9% of the sample rests with the top ten. The sample's time point label, decoded: peripheral blood 6 weeks after treatment start. This sample comprised PBMCs, obtained around atezolizumab (anti-PD-L1) treatment. Every receptor here comes from a middle-aged man with urothelial cancer.

The J gene is TRBJ2-1, the V gene TRBV6-5; weak D call: TRBD2 (7 bases). CDR1 MNHEY and CDR2 SVGAGI come from the germline V gene. This CDR3 is built from 16 residues. Trimming stripped 2 bases from V and 7 bases from J, with 18 bases between. In nucleotides, the CDR3 is TGTGCCAGCAGTTACGCGCCACGGGGGGCCGGGAATGAGCAGTTCTTC. This sequence encodes CASSYAPRGAGNEQFF.

The V and J genes are TRBV5-1 and TRBJ2-7, with D unresolved. The germline gives CDR1 SGHRS, CDR2 YFSETQ. The CDR3 covers 14 residues. Deletions cut 1 base from V and 0 bases from J, with 8 bases between. The CDR3 DNA reads as TGCGCCAGCAGCTTGCCGGGTATCTCCTACGAGCAGTACTTC. The encoded protein is CASSLPGISYEQYF.

The chain combines TRBV12-5 with TRBJ1-3; a weak D match, TRBD1 (6 bases). Looked up from germline, CDR1 is LGHNT and CDR2 is FRNRAP. V was pared by 5 bases and J by 4 bases, with 9 bases between. The CDR3 is 13 amino acids. The CDR3 sequence: CASGTGFGNTIYF. The DNA of the CDR3 is TGTGCTAGTGGTACAGGGTTCGGAAACACCATATATTTT.

The J gene is TRBJ1-2, the V gene TRBV29-1; a possible D gene is TRBD1 (6 bases). This CDR3 has 15 amino acids. Germline V gene sequence: CDR1 SQVTM, CDR2 ANQGSEA. Between the trimmed V and J ends, which lost 1 base and 1 base, there was a span of 13 bases. The CDR3 DNA sequence: TGCAGCGTTGAAGTACCGGGACAAAATAACTATGGCTACACCTTC. Protein product: CSVEVPGQNNYGYTF.

This rearrangement joins TRBV4-2 to TRBJ2-5; D is perhaps TRBD2 (6 bases). Per the germline V gene, CDR1 is LGHNA and CDR2 is YNFKEQ. V was trimmed by 1 base and J by 0 bases, leaving 6 bases between them. The CDR3 sequence is 14 residues long. The DNA of the CDR3 is TGTGCCAGCAGCCAAGGGGGGGACCAAGAGACCCAGTACTTC. Its translation is CASSQGGDQETQYF.

CDR3 DNA sequence: TGTGCTAGTGGTGGGACTAGCGGGACCTTTCTAGCCAAAAACATTCAGTACTTC. Translated, it gives CASGGTSGTFLAKNIQYF. This chain connects TRBV12-5 to TRBJ2-4; the match to TRBD2 covers 13 bases. The CDR3 sequence is 18 residues long. V gave up 5 bases and J gave up 0 bases; unmatched junction bases: 7. CDR1 is LGHNT and CDR2 is FRNRAP in the germline V gene.

The gene calls are TRBV5-4 and TRBJ2-7, with 12 bases that match TRBD2. This CDR3 has 15 residues. Trimming cost V 0 bases and J 4 bases; bases outside gene matches: 2. Germline V gene lookup returns CDR1 SGHNT and CDR2 YYREEE (reference sequence). The CDR3 DNA follows: TGTGCCAGCAGCTTGGTTACTAGCGGGGGGTACGAGCAGTACTTC. The encoded protein is CASSLVTSGGYEQYF.

The rearrangement joins TRBV11-2 to TRBJ1-2; D is perhaps TRBD1 (5 bases). The germline V and J ends were trimmed by 6 bases and 8 bases, with 19 bases remaining between them. The CDR3 contains 14 residues. Per germline, CDR1 SGHAT and CDR2 FQNNGV. CDR3 in amino acids: CASRRPGRGVGYTF. In nucleotides, the CDR3 is TGTGCCAGCAGAAGACCGGGGAGGGGAGTCGGCTACACCTTC.

The chain combines TRBV15 with TRBJ2-2; 14 bases match TRBD2. The CDR3 has 18 residues. After removal of 1 base from V and 4 bases from J, the junction contained 5 bases not matched to a gene. CDR1 LNHNV and CDR2 YYDKDF come from the germline V gene (reference sequence). CDR3: CATSRGLAGGPGTGELFF. CDR3 nucleotides: TGTGCCACCAGCAGAGGACTAGCGGGAGGGCCGGGCACCGGGGAGCTGTTTTTT.

This clone was found a few times. V and J are TRBV7-2 and TRBJ2-7, with 9 bases fitting TRBD1. Germline V gene lookup returns CDR1 SGHTA and CDR2 FQGNSA. The CDR3 is 14 residues long. The V gene end was trimmed by 1 base and the J gene end by 4 bases; junction bases not matched to a gene: 2. The CDR3 protein is CASSLDRGRYEQYF. The CDR3 DNA reads as TGTGCCAGCAGCTTAGACAGGGGGCGTTACGAGCAGTACTTC.

The chain's CDR3 is CASSLGAVSNQPQHF. The CDR3 DNA reads as TGTGCCAGCAGCTTGGGGGCAGTTAGCAATCAGCCCCAGCATTTT. This chain uses TRBV5-8 with TRBJ1-5; D is unclear. Germline V gives CDR1 SGHTS, CDR2 YDEGEE. V lost 0 bases and J lost 0, with 7 bases in between. The CDR3 is 15 amino acids.

The gene calls are TRBV19 and TRBJ1-2, with 7 nucleotides matching TRBD1. The germline V gene has CDR1 LNHDA and CDR2 SQIVND (reference sequence). This CDR3 region has 13 residues. J was trimmed by 8 bases and V by 3 bases; bases with no gene match: 6. The CDR3 loop reads CASSISRGDGYTF. The CDR3 nucleotides are TGTGCCAGTAGTATCTCCAGGGGGGACGGCTACACCTTC.

This rearrangement joins TRBV5-4 to TRBJ2-7; D not resolved. V was cut by 4 bases and J by 0 bases, with 11 bases left in between. The germline V gene has CDR1 SGHNT and CDR2 YYREEE (reference sequence). The CDR3 consists of 14 residues. The CDR3 region has the DNA TGTGCCAGCAGCCATACCCCGAGCTCCTACGAGCAGTACTTC. It translates to CASSHTPSSYEQYF.

This rearrangement joins TRBV29-1 to TRBJ1-4; tentatively, D is TRBD1 (5 bases). Trimming took 7 bases from V and 10 from J, leaving 22 bases between them. The CDR3 is made up of 14 amino acids. The V gene's germline CDR1 is SQVTM and CDR2 ANQGSEA. CDR3: CSAHSWQGNGKLFF. The DNA of the CDR3 is TGCAGCGCCCACTCATGGCAGGGCAACGGAAAACTGTTTTTT.

The rearrangement joins TRBV30 to TRBJ1-5; D uncertain. V was shortened by 4 bases and J by 0 bases, with 10 bases between the two germline ends. Looked up from germline, CDR1 is GTSNPN and CDR2 is SVGIG (reference sequence). The CDR3 runs 14 residues. Written as DNA, the CDR3 is TGTGCCTGGAAATCCGAGTATAGCAATCAGCCCCAGCATTTT. Its protein product is CAWKSEYSNQPQHF.

The chain combines TRBV6-6 with TRBJ2-7; 7 nucleotides agree with TRBD2. There are 15 residues in the CDR3. V lost 5 bases and J lost 6; bases outside the gene matches: 13. Germline CDR1 reads MNHNY; CDR2 reads SVGAGI (reference sequence). CDR3 sequence: CASSTSRPGGGEQYF. The DNA for the CDR3 is TGTGCCAGCAGTACTTCACGGCCGGGAGGAGGCGAGCAGTACTTC.

The rearrangement links TRBV27 to TRBJ1-3; D is perhaps TRBD1 (5 bases). The germline CDR1 and CDR2 sequences are MNHEY and SMNVEV (reference sequence). Trimming took off 6 bases at V and 2 bases at J, with 8 bases between the two ends. The CDR3 contains 13 residues. The DNA of the CDR3 is TGTGCCAGCAGCGGACACGCTGGAAACACCATATATTTT. The encoded protein is CASSGHAGNTIYF.

This clone was recorded once. The rearrangement uses TRBV6-1 and TRBJ2-3; 11 bases line up with TRBD2. Trimming removed 3 bases from V and 6 bases from J; junction bases left unmatched: 17. The germline CDR1 and CDR2 sequences are MNHNS and SASEGT. The CDR3 consists of 19 residues. The CDR3 protein is CASSDGPLSGGGFVDTQYF. DNA for the CDR3: TGTGCCAGCAGTGACGGGCCTCTTAGCGGGGGGGGGTTCGTGGATACGCAGTATTTT.

This rearrangement joins TRBV9 to TRBJ2-2, with 7 bases that match TRBD2. Germline CDR1 SGDLS, CDR2 YYNGEE. After removal of 7 bases from V and 2 bases from J, the junction contained 5 bases not matched to a gene. The CDR3 runs 14 residues. This CDR3 is CASRAGANTGELFF. The CDR3 DNA sequence: TGTGCCAGCCGGGCGGGAGCAAACACCGGGGAGCTGTTTTTT. Filled out from reference TRBV9 and TRBJ2-2, the complete variable domain reads DSGVTQTPKHLITATGQRVTLRCSPRSGDLSVYWYQQSLDQGLQFLIQYYNGEERAKGNILERFSAQQFPDLHSELNLSSLELGDSALYFCASRAGANTGELFFGEGSRLTVL.

This chain uses TRBV2 with TRBJ1-5; TRBD1 matches 10 bases. V was pared by 6 bases and J by 7 bases, with 6 bases of the junction left unmatched. The CDR3 length is 14 residues. The V gene's germline CDR1 is SNHLY and CDR2 FYNNEI. CDR3 region: CASSSGTGAQPQHF. In nucleotides, the CDR3 is TGTGCCAGCAGCTCCGGGACAGGGGCGCAGCCCCAGCATTTT. The whole variable domain, filled in from reference TRBV2 and TRBJ1-5, reads EPEVTQTPSHQVTQMGQEVILRCVPISNHLYFYWYRQILGQKVEFLVSFYNNEISEKSEIFDDQFSVERPDGSNFTLKIRSTKLEDSAMYFCASSSGTGAQPQHFGDGTRLSIL.

This chain joins TRBV23-1 and TRBJ2-7, with TRBD1 matching over 9 bases. TRBV23-1 is recorded as an ORF, its role being uncertain. The CDR3 consists of 15 residues. V dropped 4 bases and J dropped 4; count of bases not matched to a gene: 8. The CDR3 sequence: CASSLYRGRGYEQYF. In DNA, the CDR3 is TGCGCCAGCAGTCTCTACAGGGGGCGCGGATACGAGCAGTACTTC.

The V gene is TRBV5-4, the J gene TRBJ1-3, with TRBD1 matching 9 bases. Unmatched junction bases numbered 8, after V lost 4 bases and J lost 0 bases. The germline V gene encodes CDR1 SGHNT and CDR2 YYREEE (reference sequence). CDR3 length equals 17 residues. In DNA, the CDR3 is TGTGCCAGCAGCCTAGGACAGGGGAATCCCTCTGGAAACACCATATATTTT. This gives the protein CASSLGQGNPSGNTIYF. The full variable domain, completed using reference TRBV5-4 and TRBJ1-3, is ETGVTQSPTHLIKTRGQQVTLRCSSQSGHNTVSWYQQALGQGPQFIFQYYREEENGRGNFPPRFSGLQFPNYSSELNVNALELDDSALYLCASSLGQGNPSGNTIYFGEGSWLTVV.

The rearrangement uses TRBV5-1 and TRBJ2-7, with a tentative D call TRBD2 (6 bases). V lost 0 bases and J lost 6, with 19 bases in between. CDR1 and CDR2 (germline): SGHRS, YFSETQ. This CDR3 has 16 residues. CDR3: CASSLGPGLLAGEQYF. The CDR3 DNA follows: TGCGCCAGCAGCTTGGGCCCGGGACTTCTCGCGGGCGAGCAGTACTTC.

The chain has TRBV7-2 and TRBJ2-2; TRBD2 matches 11 bases. V lost 2 bases and J lost 8; bases outside the gene matches: 4. The CDR3 runs 15 residues. The germline V gene encodes CDR1 SGHTA and CDR2 FQGNSA. As DNA, the CDR3 is TGTGCCAGCAGCTTATTCGTAGCGGGAGGGGGGGAGCTGTTTTTT. This translates into CASSLFVAGGGELFF.

The chain's CDR3 is CASSLVGQGAGGYTF. CDR3 nucleotides: TGTGCCAGCAGCTTAGTTGGGCAGGGGGCAGGTGGCTACACCTTC. J is TRBJ1-2 and V is TRBV11-2; 8 positions match TRBD1. The CDR3 covers 15 residues. V lost 1 base, J lost 7 bases, and 8 bases stayed unmatched. CDR1 and CDR2 from the germline V gene are SGHAT and FQNNGV.

This clone has more than one count but fewer than ten. This chain joins TRBV9 and TRBJ1-5, with D possibly matching TRBD1 (6 bases). The CDR3 consists of 15 residues. Germline CDR1 and CDR2: SGDLS and YYNGEE. Trimming cost V 0 bases and J 5 bases, with 12 bases left between them. In nucleotides, the CDR3 is TGTGCCAGCAGCGTAGGGCAGGGGTTGGATCAGCCCCAGCATTTT. This codes for CASSVGQGLDQPQHF.

In DNA form, the CDR3 reads TGTGCCAGCAGATCAGACTCAAACACCGGGGAGCTGTTTTTT. It translates to CASRSDSNTGELFF. The chain is built from TRBV7-6 and TRBJ2-2; D not resolved. The V end lost 6 bases, the J end lost 2 bases, and 10 bases lay between the germline ends. Per the germline V gene, CDR1 is SGHVS and CDR2 is FNYEAQ. The CDR3 consists of 14 residues. The complete variable domain, with remaining parts taken from reference TRBV7-6 and TRBJ2-2, reads GAGVSQSPRYKVTKRGQDVALRCDPISGHVSLYWYRQALGQGPEFLTYFNYEAQQDKSGLPNDRFSAERPEGSISTLTIQRTEQRDSAMYRCASRSDSNTGELFFGEGSRLTVL.

Only a few counts were recorded for this clone. The chain has TRBV2 and TRBJ2-5; tentatively, D is TRBD2 (5 bases). The CDR3 totals 14 residues. Between the trimmed V and J ends, which lost 6 bases and 3 bases, there was a span of 14 bases. The germline V gene has CDR1 SNHLY and CDR2 FYNNEI. The CDR3 spells CASRKSEVEETQYF. CDR3 sequence (DNA): TGTGCCAGCAGGAAGTCGGAGGTCGAAGAGACCCAGTACTTC.

The chain joins TRBV29-1 to TRBJ2-7, with a weak D call TRBD2 (6 bases). Germline V gene lookup returns CDR1 SQVTM and CDR2 ANQGSEA. The V end was cut by 4 bases, the J end by 3 bases, with 28 bases between. The CDR3 loop spans 18 amino acids. Written as DNA, the CDR3 is TGCAGCGTTGCTGGAGAGGAAGGACCCCTTGGGAGGATCTACGAGCAGTACTTC. As protein: CSVAGEEGPLGRIYEQYF.

J is TRBJ1-4 and V is TRBV9; perhaps TRBD1 as D (5 bases). V was trimmed by 4 bases and J by 2 bases, leaving 12 bases between them. CDR3 length: 15 amino acids. Germline-derived CDR1 and CDR2 are SGDLS and YYNGEE. CDR3 region: CASSRAGGTNEKLFF. The CDR3 DNA is TGTGCCAGCAGCCGCGCGGGGGGGACTAATGAAAAACTGTTTTTT.